The entry below gives a single TCR beta chain sequence along with its context. The antigen it binds to is not known. No clone much larger than this one lies a single base away; base qualities are absent. Healthy HIV-negative adults with no recently reported acute infections or vaccinations were included as donors. Every donor was a Caucasian adult residing in Nashville, Tennessee, USA. CD4+ T cells were enriched through magnetic negative selection, after which naive cells were positively selected on CD45RA and the remaining negative fraction served as the memory subset. Blood was collected by leukapheresis, and PBMCs were isolated by Ficoll-Histopaque density gradient centrifugation and then cryopreserved in liquid nitrogen vapor phase. Analytical flow cytometry was used to check the purity and quantity of each magnetically sorted T cell population. Genomic DNA was isolated from every sorted fraction and measured by UV absorbance on a Nanodrop 2000c.

Including cysteine and phenylalanine, the CDR3 has 12 amino acids. The only DNA kept is the CDR3, 36 bases in frame from the first base. The germline V gene gives CDR1 as LGHNT and CDR2 as FRNRAP. V and J lose 0 bases and 8 bases, and a span of 5 bases separates them. Using the deep immunoSEQ assay, TCR CDR3 regions were amplified from genomic DNA by multiplex PCR. Genomic DNA extracted from each cell subset was distributed evenly over all wells of several immunoSEQ 96-well plates, and each plate served as one replicate. Each replicate PCR for sorted subsets received approximately 200 ng genomic DNA, equal to about 30,000 T cell genomes. The purified libraries were quantified using a Qubit 3.0 fluorometer, sized with a Bioanalyzer 2100, and then quantified again using the KAPA Library Quantification kit. Every immunoSEQ 96-well plate was sequenced on a dedicated single-read 150-cycle Illumina NextSeq 550 flow cell. Under the source paper's analysis protocol: The immunoSEQ output contained only junctional sequences without quality scores, so filtering could not match that applied to full-length reads. To assign V/J genes and CDR3, sequences were annotated using PyIR, a Python wrapper for IgBLAST v1.9, with IMGT germline references. Reads were removed for weak V/J assignments (E-value above 1e-6), missing CDR3, stop codons, out-of-frame junctions, or ambiguous translated residues. V3J clonotypes were defined by identical inferred V gene, J gene, and CDR3 amino acid sequence. To compute the percentage overlap between repertoires, the number of shared unique clonotypes was divided by the size of the smaller repertoire. RTK rarefaction, the Chao1 estimator, and Recon v2.1 estimates of unobserved clonotypes were used to assess repertoire richness. Generation probabilities were computed with OLGA for all TCRbeta clonotypes obtained by the gDNA method from several donors. TCRdb holds this immuneACCESS table with in-frame rearrangements only. Some clones are missing; in checked studies, unresolved V genes explain under half, and the rest has no known cause. The V and J calls and the clone size are those of that table, but D and trimming were determined from the DNA. This sample lists 2 million to 3 million clones; over 85% were detected once. About 0.38% of the sample lies in the top ten.

This sample is part of a study of shared clonotypes between healthy human individuals (dated by TCRdb to 2020 to 2021). The study in broad terms: The cohort comprised a couple of women and a few men aged 18 to 49 years. Different laboratories and diverse techniques were used to prepare libraries and sequence TCR repertoires, to increase sequencing depth and limit assay-specific biases. Between about 0.8 and 9 billion PBMCs per donor were obtained by leukapheresis. To estimate repertoire size and how much clonotypes are shared between individuals, the study performed deep sequencing of blood TCR repertoires from a few healthy adults. Per donor, three plates each were used for CD4 naive and CD4 memory, two for CD8 naive, and one for CD8 memory. The investigation overall reported the following: About 4.5% of naive CD4, approximately 3.7% of naive CD8, approximately 2.2% of memory CD4, and more than 0.35% of memory CD8 clonotypes were shared across several donors. Sampling was limited to blood, and TCR repertoires in tissue likely differ from TCR repertoires in blood. Pairwise subsampling led to the expectation that sequencing depth would affect the degree of clonotype sharing among donors. Larger estimated clonotype richness was generally found for naive subsets than for memory subsets. Compared with non-shared clonotypes, the clonotypes found in all four sorted-subset donors had higher generation probabilities. Even with the large sequencing depth, rarefaction of the sorted-subset datasets indicated that sequencing was incomplete. Because the study included only a small number of donors, the genetic and exposure-history diversity represented was limited.

The chain is assembled from TRBV12-5 and TRBJ2-4, with the D gene call left open. This sequence originates from a man younger than 30 in good health. Some clones in this sample may be carry-over from other donors' samples. What was sequenced was naive CD4+ T cells from PBMCs. The label giving this sample's cell subset or site can be read as: CD45RA+ positively selected. The CDR3 protein: CASGLVPDIQYF. The DNA reads TGTGCTAGTGGTTTGGTACCTGACATTCAGTACTTC.